This T cell receptor (beta chain) was observed in a study of beta chain features in type 1 diabetes. In germline, CDR1 is SGHAT, CDR2 FQNNGV. The CDR3 sequence is 16 residues long. V trimming: 4 bases; J trimming: 5 bases; junction bases outside the gene matches: 13. Isolated RNA was reverse transcribed in full, so expressed TCRB transcripts were sequenced. This table comes from immunoSEQ multiplex PCR, and its TCRdb copy is limited to in-frame clones, with some not included. The sample contains about 360,000 clones, around 12% of which appear only once. One heparinised blood draw averaging around 120 mL was given by each donor.

The chain couples TRBV11-2 to TRBJ2-5; 7 bases fit TRBD1. The sample comprised naive CD4+ T cells from blood. This TCR came from a man younger than 35 in good health. The CDR3 DNA follows: TGTGCCAGCAGCTACCAATACAGGGGCCTCAAGGAGACCCAGTACTTC. Its translation is CASSYQYRGLKETQYF.